Detailed here is one TCR beta chain. Repertoires were generated with immunoSEQ multiplex PCR, while TCRdb's copy carries only in-frame clones and drops some. This sample has approximately 100,000 clones, with over 80% found just once. This sample was included in a study of T cells after somatic rescue of genetic block. CDR1 SGHTA and CDR2 FQGTGA come from the germline V gene. Trimming took 5 bases from V and 4 from J; bases not matched to a gene: 3. The CDR3 loop spans 14 amino acids. The sequencing input was peripheral blood mononuclear cells (PBMCs). The receptor comes from a woman between 18 and 30 years old. This chain links TRBV7-3 with TRBJ2-1, with TRBD2 identical over 9 bases. CDR3: CASSPSGNYNEQFF. CDR3 DNA sequence: TGTGCCAGCAGCCCTAGCGGGAATTACAATGAGCAGTTCTTC.